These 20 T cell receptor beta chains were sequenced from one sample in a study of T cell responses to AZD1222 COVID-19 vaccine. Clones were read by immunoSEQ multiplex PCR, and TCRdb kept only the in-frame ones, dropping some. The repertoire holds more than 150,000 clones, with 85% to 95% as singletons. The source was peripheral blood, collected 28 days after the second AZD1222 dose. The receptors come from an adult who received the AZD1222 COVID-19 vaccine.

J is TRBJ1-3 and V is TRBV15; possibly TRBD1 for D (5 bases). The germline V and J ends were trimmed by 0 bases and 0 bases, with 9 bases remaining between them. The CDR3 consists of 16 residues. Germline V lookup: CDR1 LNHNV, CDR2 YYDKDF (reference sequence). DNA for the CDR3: TGTGCCACCAGCAGAGATAGGGGCAGCTCTGGAAACACCATATATTTT. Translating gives CATSRDRGSSGNTIYF.

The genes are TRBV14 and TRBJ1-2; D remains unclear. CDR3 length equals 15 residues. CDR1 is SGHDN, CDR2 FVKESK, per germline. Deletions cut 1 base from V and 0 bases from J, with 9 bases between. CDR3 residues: CASSQVHLTNYGYTF. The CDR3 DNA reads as TGTGCCAGCAGCCAAGTCCATCTAACTAACTATGGCTACACCTTC.

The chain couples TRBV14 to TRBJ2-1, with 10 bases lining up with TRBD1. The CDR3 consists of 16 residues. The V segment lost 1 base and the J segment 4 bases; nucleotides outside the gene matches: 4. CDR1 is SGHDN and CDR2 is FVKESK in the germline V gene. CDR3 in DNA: TGTGCCAGCAGCCAAGTCGGACAGGGGGATTACAATGAGCAGTTCTTC. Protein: CASSQVGQGDYNEQFF.

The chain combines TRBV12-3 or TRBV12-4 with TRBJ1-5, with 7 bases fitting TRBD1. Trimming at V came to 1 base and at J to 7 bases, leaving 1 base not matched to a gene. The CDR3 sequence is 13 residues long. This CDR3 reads CASSLVGGQPQHF. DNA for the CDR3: TGTGCCAGCAGTTTAGTAGGGGGCCAGCCCCAGCATTTT.

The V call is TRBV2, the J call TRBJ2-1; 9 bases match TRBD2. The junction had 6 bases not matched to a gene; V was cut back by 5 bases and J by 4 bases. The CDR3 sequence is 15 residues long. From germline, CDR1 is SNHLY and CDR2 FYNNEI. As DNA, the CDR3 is TGTGCCAGCAGTACTAGCGGGCAAGCATACAATGAGCAGTTCTTC. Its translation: CASSTSGQAYNEQFF.

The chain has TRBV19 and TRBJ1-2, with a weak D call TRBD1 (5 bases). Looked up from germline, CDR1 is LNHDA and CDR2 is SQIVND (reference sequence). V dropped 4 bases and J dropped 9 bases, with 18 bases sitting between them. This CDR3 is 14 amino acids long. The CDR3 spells CASSRPQGGLSYTF. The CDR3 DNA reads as TGTGCCAGTAGTAGACCGCAGGGAGGGCTAAGCTACACCTTC.

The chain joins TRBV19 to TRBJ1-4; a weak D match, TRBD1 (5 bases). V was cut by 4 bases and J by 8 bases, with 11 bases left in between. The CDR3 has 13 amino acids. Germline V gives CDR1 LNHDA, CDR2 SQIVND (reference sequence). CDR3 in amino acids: CASSRGPGEKLFF. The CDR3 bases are TGTGCCAGTAGTAGGGGACCCGGCGAAAAACTGTTTTTT.

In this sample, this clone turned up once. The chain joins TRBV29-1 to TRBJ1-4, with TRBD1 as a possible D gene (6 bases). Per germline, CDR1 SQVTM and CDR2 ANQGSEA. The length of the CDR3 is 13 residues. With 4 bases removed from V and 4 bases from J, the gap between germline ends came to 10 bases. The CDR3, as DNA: TGCAGCGTTGCCGAGGGGGTTAATGAAAAACTGTTTTTT. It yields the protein CSVAEGVNEKLFF.

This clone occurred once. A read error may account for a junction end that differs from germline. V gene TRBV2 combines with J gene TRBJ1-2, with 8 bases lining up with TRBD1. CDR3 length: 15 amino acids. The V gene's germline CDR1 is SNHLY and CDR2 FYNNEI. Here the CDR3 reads CAGSNQGASNYGYTF. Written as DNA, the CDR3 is TGTGCCGGCAGCAACCAGGGGGCTTCTAACTATGGCTACACCTTC.

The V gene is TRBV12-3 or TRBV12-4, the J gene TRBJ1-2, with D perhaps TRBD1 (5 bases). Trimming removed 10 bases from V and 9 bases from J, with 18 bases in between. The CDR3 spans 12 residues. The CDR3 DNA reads TGTGCCATCAACTCCGGGACGGAAAGCTACACCTTC. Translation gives CAINSGTESYTF.

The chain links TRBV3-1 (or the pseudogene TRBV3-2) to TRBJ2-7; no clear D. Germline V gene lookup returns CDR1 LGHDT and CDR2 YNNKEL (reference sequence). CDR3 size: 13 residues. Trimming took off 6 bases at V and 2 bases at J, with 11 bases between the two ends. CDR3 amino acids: CASSPPLAYEQYF. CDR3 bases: TGTGCCAGCAGTCCCCCTCTTGCCTACGAGCAGTACTTC.

CDR3 sequence: CASSSSGFSYEQYF. The DNA for the CDR3 is TGTGCCAGCAGTAGTAGCGGGTTCTCCTACGAGCAGTACTTC. The V call is TRBV28, the J call TRBJ2-7, with 7 bases fitting TRBD2. Germline V lookup: CDR1 MDHEN, CDR2 SYDVKM. V lost 5 bases and J lost 0; bases outside the gene matches: 4. There are 14 residues in the CDR3.

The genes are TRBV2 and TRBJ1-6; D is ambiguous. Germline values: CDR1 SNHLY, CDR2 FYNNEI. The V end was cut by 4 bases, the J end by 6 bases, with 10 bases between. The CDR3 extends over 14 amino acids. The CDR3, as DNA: TGTGCCAGCAGTGCCCAGCAATCTAATTCACCCCTCCACTTT. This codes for CASSAQQSNSPLHF.

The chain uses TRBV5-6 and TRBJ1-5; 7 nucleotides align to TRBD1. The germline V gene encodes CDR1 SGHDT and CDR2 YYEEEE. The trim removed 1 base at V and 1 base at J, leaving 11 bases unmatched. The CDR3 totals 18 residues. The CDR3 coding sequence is TGTGCCAGCAGCTTGACAGGGGACTTCTTCGGGAGCAATCAGCCCCAGCATTTT. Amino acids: CASSLTGDFFGSNQPQHF. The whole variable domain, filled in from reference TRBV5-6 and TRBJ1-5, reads DAGVTQSPTHLIKTRGQQVTLRCSPKSGHDTVSWYQQALGQGPQFIFQYYEEEERQRGNFPDRFSGHQFPNYSSELNVNALLLGDSALYLCASSLTGDFFGSNQPQHFGDGTRLSIL.

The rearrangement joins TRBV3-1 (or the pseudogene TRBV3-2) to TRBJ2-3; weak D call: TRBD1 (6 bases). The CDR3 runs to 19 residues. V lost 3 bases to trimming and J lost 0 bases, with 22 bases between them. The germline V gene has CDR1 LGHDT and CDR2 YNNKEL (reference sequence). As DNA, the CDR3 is TGTGCCAGCAGCCAGGACACACAGGGAATGACGTCTAGCACAGATACGCAGTATTTT. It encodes CASSQDTQGMTSSTDTQYF.

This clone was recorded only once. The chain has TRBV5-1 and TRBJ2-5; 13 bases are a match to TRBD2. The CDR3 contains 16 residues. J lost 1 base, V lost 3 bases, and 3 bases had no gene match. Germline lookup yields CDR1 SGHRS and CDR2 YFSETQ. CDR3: CASSWGLAGLQETQYF. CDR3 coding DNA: TGCGCCAGCAGCTGGGGACTAGCGGGGCTCCAAGAGACCCAGTACTTC.

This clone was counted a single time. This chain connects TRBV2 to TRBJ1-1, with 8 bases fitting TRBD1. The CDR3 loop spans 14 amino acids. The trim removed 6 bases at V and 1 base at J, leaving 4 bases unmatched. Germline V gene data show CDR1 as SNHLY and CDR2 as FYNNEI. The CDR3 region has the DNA TGTGCCAGCAGAACCGGGACAGGGAACACTGAAGCTTTCTTT. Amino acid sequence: CASRTGTGNTEAFF.

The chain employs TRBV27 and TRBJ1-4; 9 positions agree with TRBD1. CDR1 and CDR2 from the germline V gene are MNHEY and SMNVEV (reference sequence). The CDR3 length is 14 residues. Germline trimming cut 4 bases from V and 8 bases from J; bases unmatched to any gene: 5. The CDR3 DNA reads TGTGCCAGCAGTTCGACAGGGGGGGGAGAAAAACTGTTTTTT. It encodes CASSSTGGGEKLFF. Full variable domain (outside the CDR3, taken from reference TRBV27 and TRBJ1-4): EAQVTQNPRYLITVTGKKLTVTCSQNMNHEYMSWYRQDPGLGLRQIYYSMNVEVTDKGDVPEGYKVSRKEKRNFPLILESPSPNQTSLYFCASSSTGGGEKLFFGSGTQLSVL.

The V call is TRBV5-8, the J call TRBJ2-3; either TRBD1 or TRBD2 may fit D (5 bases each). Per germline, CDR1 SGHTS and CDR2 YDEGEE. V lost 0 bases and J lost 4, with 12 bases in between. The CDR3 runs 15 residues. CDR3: CASSLEGRGADTQYF. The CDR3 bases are TGTGCCAGCAGCTTGGAGGGAAGAGGGGCAGATACGCAGTATTTT. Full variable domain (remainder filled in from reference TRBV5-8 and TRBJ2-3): EAGVTQSPTHLIKTRGQQATLRCSPISGHTSVYWYQQALGLGLQFLLWYDEGEERNRGNFPPRFSGRQFPNYSSELNVNALELEDSALYLCASSLEGRGADTQYFGPGTRLTVL.

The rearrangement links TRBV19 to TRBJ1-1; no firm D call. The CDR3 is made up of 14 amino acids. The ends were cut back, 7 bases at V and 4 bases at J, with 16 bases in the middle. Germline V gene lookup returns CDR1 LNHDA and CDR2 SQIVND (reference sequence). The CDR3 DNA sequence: TGTGCCAGTAATGCTTACGAGGGTAGCACTGAAGCTTTCTTT. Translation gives CASNAYEGSTEAFF.